This is a list of T cell receptor beta chains from one sample in a study of preoperative IRX-2 immunotherapy in early breast cancer. Using immunoSEQ multiplex PCR, the repertoire was profiled, and TCRdb retains in-frame clones only, with some absent. Among about 26,000 clones listed, 75% were seen once. The sequencing used lymph node tissue, collected after IRX-2 immunotherapy. These receptors were collected from a human donor with breast cancer. CDR3s include the opening cysteine and the closing phenylalanine or tryptophan. A D gene is named only where the DNA matches it firmly. Rows give clone size only sometimes, using once, few, many, or a class for an expanded clone.

abundance,d_gene,j_gene,v_gene,CDR3aa,CDR3nt
.,.,TRBJ1-1,TRBV19,CASSPRAPRGKEDTEAFF,TGTGCCAGTAGTCCCCGGGCTCCAAGGGGCAAGGAGGACACTGAAGCTTTCTTT
few,TRBD1,TRBJ1-1,TRBV29-1,CSVIPGQRGTEAFF,TGCAGCGTGATACCGGGACAGAGAGGCACTGAAGCTTTCTTT
.,.,TRBJ1-5,TRBV19,CSAGVNQPQHF,TGTTCCGCGGGTGTCAATCAGCCCCAGCATTTT
.,.,TRBJ1-3,TRBV7-5,CASSLEGLIANTIYF,TGTGCCAGCAGCTTGGAAGGGTTAATCGCAAACACCATATATTTT
.,.,TRBJ2-7,TRBV1,CASSPTVTGYPYEQYF,TGCGCCAGCAGCCCAACGGTGACGGGGTATCCCTACGAGCAGTACTTC
.,.,TRBJ2-7,TRBV29-1,CSATGRGANYEQYF,TGCAGCGCCACTGGTCGAGGGGCAAACTACGAGCAGTACTTC
.,.,TRBJ2-7,TRBV15,CATSRDRGPHYEQYF,TGTGCCACCAGCAGAGATCGAGGACCGCACTACGAGCAGTACTTC
medium-sized,.,TRBJ1-1,TRBV28,CASGETALNTEAFF,TGTGCCAGCGGGGAGACAGCTCTAAACACTGAAGCTTTCTTT
few,.,TRBJ2-1,TRBV11-3,CASTHDWFPGNEQFF,TGTGCCAGCACCCATGACTGGTTTCCCGGAAATGAGCAGTTCTTC
few,.,TRBJ1-4,TRBV6-8,CASSPTPASATNEKLFF,TGTGCCAGCAGTCCGACACCGGCCTCTGCAACTAATGAAAAACTGTTTTTT
few,.,TRBJ2-6,TRBV7-1,CASSPQSSGANVLTF,TGTGCCAGCAGCCCACAAAGCTCTGGGGCCAACGTCCTGACTTTC
.,TRBD2,TRBJ2-1,TRBV7-6,CASSLLAGEREQFF,TGTGCCAGCAGCTTACTAGCGGGAGAGCGTGAGCAGTTCTTC
.,.,TRBJ2-1,TRBV28,CASSLSAGGWEQFF,TGTGCCAGCAGTTTATCGGCGGGCGGGTGGGAGCAGTTCTTC
.,TRBD1,TRBJ2-1,TRBV10-1,CASSERQGAGEQFF,TGCGCCAGCAGTGAGCGGCAGGGGGCAGGTGAGCAGTTCTTC
.,.,TRBJ2-3,TRBV11-3,CASSLDQLSTDTQYF,TGTGCCAGCAGCTTAGATCAACTAAGCACAGATACGCAGTATTTT
.,.,TRBJ2-7,TRBV30,CAWSVWGATYEQYF,TGTGCCTGGAGTGTATGGGGAGCCACCTACGAGCAGTACTTC
.,.,TRBJ1-5,TRBV6-8,CASSEWSNQPQHF,TGTGCCAGCAGTGAGTGGAGCAATCAGCCCCAGCATTTT
.,TRBD1,TRBJ1-1,TRBV5-1,CASSLSDRVTEAFF,TGCGCCAGCAGCCTTTCGGACAGGGTCACTGAAGCTTTCTTT
once,.,TRBJ2-5,TRBV18,CASSPPAEETQYF,TGTGCCAGCTCACCACCGGCGGAAGAGACCCAGTACTTC
.,TRBD2,TRBJ2-1,TRBV6-8,CASSYSASGEQFF,TGTGCCAGCAGTTACTCAGCTAGCGGTGAGCAGTTCTTC
.,TRBD2,TRBJ2-1,TRBV10-2,CASNGLTSAKTYNEQFF,TGCGCCAGCAACGGATTGACTAGCGCGAAAACCTACAATGAGCAGTTCTTC
.,.,TRBJ1-1,TRBV6-8,CASSLTGPANTEAFF,TGTGCCAGCAGCCTTACTGGTCCGGCGAACACTGAAGCTTTCTTT
few,.,TRBJ2-3,TRBV30,CARAGGADTQYF,TGTGCCCGGGCGGGCGGAGCAGATACGCAGTATTTT
.,TRBD1,TRBJ2-7,TRBV15,CATSSPRGTGGYEQYF,TGTGCCACCAGCAGCCCTAGGGGGACAGGGGGCTACGAGCAGTACTTC
once,.,TRBJ1-2,TRBV11-3,CASSRPRENYGYTF,TGTGCCAGCAGCCGCCCCAGGGAAAACTATGGCTACACCTTC
.,TRBD1,TRBJ1-1,TRBV14,CASSPRDRGWIGAFF,TGTGCCAGCAGCCCGAGGGACAGGGGCTGGATTGGGGCTTTCTTT
.,.,TRBJ1-1,TRBV11-3,CASSLFSSRNTEAFF,TGTGCCAGCAGCTTGTTCTCATCCAGGAACACTGAAGCTTTCTTT
once,.,TRBJ2-3,TRBV11-3,CASSLRPHTDTQYF,TGTGCCAGCAGCTTACGACCACACACAGATACGCAGTATTTT
few,.,TRBJ2-1,TRBV11-3,CASSLEESSYNEQFF,TGTGCCAGCAGCTTAGAAGAGAGCTCCTACAATGAGCAGTTCTTC
.,.,TRBJ1-1,TRBV7-7,CASSLEIGQGGNTEAFF,TGTGCCAGCAGCTTAGAAATCGGGCAGGGTGGGAACACTGAAGCTTTCTTT
.,.,TRBJ2-6,TRBV19,CASSIGPHTAGANVLTF,TGTGCCAGTAGTATTGGACCCCACACGGCTGGGGCCAACGTCCTGACTTTC
few,TRBD1,TRBJ2-1,TRBV10-2,CASSDRGLSYNEQFF,TGCGCCAGCAGTGACAGGGGGCTATCTTACAATGAGCAGTTCTTC
.,.,TRBJ2-7,TRBV7-6,CASSLGVKGPSYEQYF,TGTGCCAGCAGCTTAGGCGTAAAGGGACCCTCCTACGAGCAGTACTTC
.,.,TRBJ2-7,TRBV11-3,CASSLVSGAGYEQYF,TGTGCCAGCAGCTTAGTTAGCGGAGCCGGGTACGAGCAGTACTTC
.,.,TRBJ2-1,TRBV2,CASSESRSYNEQFF,TGTGCCAGCAGTGAATCGCGCTCCTACAATGAGCAGTTCTTC
.,.,TRBJ1-2,TRBV6-8,CASSDGFYGYTF,TGTGCCAGCAGCGACGGCTTCTATGGCTACACCTTC
.,TRBD2,TRBJ2-1,TRBV28,CASTRSGRNYNEQFF,TGTGCCAGCACCAGGAGCGGGAGGAACTACAATGAGCAGTTCTTC
.,TRBD1,TRBJ2-7,TRBV29-1,CSVSRTGGYEQYF,TGCAGCGTTTCTAGGACAGGGGGCTACGAGCAGTACTTC
.,TRBD1,TRBJ2-7,TRBV10-2,CASSENRGYEQYF,TGCGCCAGCAGTGAGAACAGGGGTTACGAGCAGTACTTC
medium-sized,.,TRBJ2-1,TRBV14,CASSQDPDDSYNEQFF,TGTGCCAGCAGCCAAGATCCCGACGATTCCTACAATGAGCAGTTCTTC
medium-sized,TRBD1,TRBJ2-7,TRBV19,CASSSKTGGFDHEQYF,TGTGCCAGTAGTTCAAAGACAGGGGGCTTCGATCACGAGCAGTACTTC
medium-sized,.,TRBJ2-6,TRBV11-3,CASTFIAGANVLTF,TGTGCCAGCACCTTCATAGCTGGGGCCAACGTCCTGACTTTC
.,TRBD1,TRBJ2-2,TRBV5-1,CASSLGTGSGELFF,TGCGCCAGCAGCCTTGGGACAGGGTCTGGGGAGCTGTTTTTT
.,.,TRBJ1-2,TRBV19,CASSIDRRENYGYTF,TGTGCCAGTAGTATAGATCGCAGGGAGAACTATGGCTACACCTTC
.,.,TRBJ1-5,TRBV19,CASNTFGWDSNQPQHF,TGTGCCAGTAATACATTCGGATGGGATAGCAATCAGCCCCAGCATTTT
.,.,TRBJ2-2,TRBV19,CASTQFSAGELFF,TGTGCCAGTACCCAGTTCTCCGCCGGGGAGTTGTTTTTT
.,.,TRBJ2-3,TRBV28,CASRAYLSTDTQYF,TGTGCCAGCAGGGCGTATCTTAGCACAGATACGCAGTATTTT
.,TRBD1,TRBJ1-2,TRBV28,CASSLGDREVGGYTF,TGTGCCAGCAGTTTAGGGGACAGGGAGGTAGGAGGCTACACCTTC
.,TRBD2,TRBJ2-7,TRBV6-8,CASSEGTSGTYEQYF,TGTGCCAGCAGTGAGGGGACTAGCGGGACCTACGAGCAGTACTTC
.,TRBD2,TRBJ2-1,TRBV23-1,CASSQDSPTSGVYNEQFF,TGCGCTAGCAGCCAAGATAGCCCGACTAGCGGGGTGTACAATGAGCAGTTCTTC
.,TRBD2,TRBJ2-7,TRBV28,CASQVGGSRYEQYF,TGTGCCAGCCAGGTGGGCGGGAGTAGGTACGAGCAGTACTTC
.,.,TRBJ2-2,TRBV11-3,CASSLFQGPSGELFF,TGTGCCAGCAGCTTATTTCAGGGGCCCTCCGGGGAGCTGTTTTTT
.,.,TRBJ2-1,TRBV14,CASSHDLLSNYNEQFF,TGTGCCAGCAGCCACGACCTGTTATCAAACTACAATGAGCAGTTCTTC
few,TRBD1,TRBJ1-3,TRBV6-8,CASRPGQGNTIYF,TGTGCCAGCAGACCGGGACAGGGAAACACCATATATTTT
.,.,TRBJ2-7,TRBV11-3,CASSLSTGPNYEQYF,TGTGCCAGCAGCCTTTCGACAGGTCCTAACTACGAGCAGTACTTC
once,TRBD1,TRBJ1-2,TRBV5-1,CASSLAEGAYGYTF,TGCGCCAGCAGCTTGGCCGAGGGGGCGTATGGCTACACCTTC